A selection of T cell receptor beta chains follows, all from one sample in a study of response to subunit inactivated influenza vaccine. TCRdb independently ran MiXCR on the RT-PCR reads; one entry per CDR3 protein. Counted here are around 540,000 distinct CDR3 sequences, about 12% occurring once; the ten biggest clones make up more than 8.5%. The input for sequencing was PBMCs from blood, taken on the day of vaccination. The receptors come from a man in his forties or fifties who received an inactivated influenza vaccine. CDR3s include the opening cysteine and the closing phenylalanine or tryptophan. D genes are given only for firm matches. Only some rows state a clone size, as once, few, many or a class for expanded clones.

cdr3_aa: CASSLEQGEADTQYF
cdr3_nt: TGCGCCAGCAGCTTGGAACAGGGGGAGGCAGATACGCAGTATTTT
d_call: TRBD1
v_call: TRBV5-1
j_call: TRBJ2-3
clone_size: NA

cdr3_aa: CASSSSGETYNEQFF
cdr3_nt: TGCGCCAGCAGCTCTAGCGGGGAAACCTACAATGAGCAGTTCTTC
d_call: TRBD2
v_call: TRBV4-1
j_call: TRBJ2-1
clone_size: few

cdr3_aa: CASGGPLTYEQYF
cdr3_nt: TGTGCCAGCGGGGGGCCGCTCACCTACGAGCAGTACTTC
d_call: NA
v_call: TRBV6-1
j_call: TRBJ2-7
clone_size: NA

cdr3_aa: CATSSLWGVEEQYF
cdr3_nt: TGTGCCACCAGCAGCCTATGGGGAGTCGAAGAGCAGTACTTC
d_call: NA
v_call: TRBV15
j_call: TRBJ2-7
clone_size: NA

cdr3_aa: CASSRHWDRGLDNEQFF
cdr3_nt: TGCGCCAGCAGCCGTCATTGGGACCGAGGCCTAGACAATGAGCAGTTCTTC
d_call: NA
v_call: TRBV5-1
j_call: TRBJ2-1
clone_size: many

cdr3_aa: CSARGRQMAYEQYF
cdr3_nt: TGCAGTGCTAGAGGTCGGCAGATGGCCTACGAGCAGTACTTC
d_call: NA
v_call: TRBV20-1
j_call: TRBJ2-7
clone_size: few

cdr3_aa: CASSSTGPRTDTQYF
cdr3_nt: TGTGCCAGCAGTTCGACCGGGCCTCGCACAGATACGCAGTATTTT
d_call: NA
v_call: TRBV12-3/TRBV12-4
j_call: TRBJ2-3
clone_size: NA

cdr3_aa: CASSLEQLGHGYTF
cdr3_nt: TGTGCCAGCAGTTTAGAACAGCTAGGACATGGCTACACCTTC
d_call: NA
v_call: TRBV12-3/TRBV12-4
j_call: TRBJ1-2
clone_size: few

cdr3_aa: CASSHSSPYNEQFF
cdr3_nt: TGTGCCAGCAGCCATTCTAGCCCCTACAATGAGCAGTTCTTC
d_call: NA
v_call: TRBV3-1
j_call: TRBJ2-1
clone_size: few

cdr3_aa: CASSRTFLNLAGRSYEQYF
cdr3_nt: TGTGCCAGCAGCCGAACATTTCTTAACCTAGCGGGGCGCTCCTACGAGCAGTACTTC
d_call: TRBD2
v_call: TRBV27
j_call: TRBJ2-7
clone_size: NA

cdr3_aa: CASSLDLAGRYNEQFF
cdr3_nt: TGCGCCAGCAGCTTGGATTTGGCGGGACGCTACAATGAGCAGTTCTTC
d_call: NA
v_call: TRBV5-1
j_call: TRBJ2-1
clone_size: few

cdr3_aa: CASSLDLSGSYEQYF
cdr3_nt: TGCGCCAGCAGCTTGGATCTTAGCGGGAGTTACGAGCAGTACTTC
d_call: TRBD2
v_call: TRBV5-1
j_call: TRBJ2-7
clone_size: few

cdr3_aa: CASSAPGFLSEAFF
cdr3_nt: TGTGCCAGCAGTGCCCCAGGGTTTCTGTCTGAAGCTTTCTTT
d_call: NA
v_call: TRBV25-1
j_call: TRBJ1-1
clone_size: NA

cdr3_aa: CASSIGTSGLYNEQFF
cdr3_nt: TGTGCCAGTAGTATAGGGACTAGCGGGCTGTACAATGAGCAGTTCTTC
d_call: TRBD2
v_call: TRBV19
j_call: TRBJ2-1
clone_size: NA

cdr3_aa: CASSVGTGNIGEQYF
cdr3_nt: TGTGCCAGCAGCGTGGGGACAGGAAACATCGGCGAGCAGTACTTC
d_call: TRBD1
v_call: TRBV9
j_call: TRBJ2-7
clone_size: many

cdr3_aa: CASSQEPVDRDKLFF
cdr3_nt: TGCGCCAGCAGCCAAGAACCAGTCGACAGGGATAAACTGTTTTTT
d_call: TRBD1
v_call: TRBV4-3
j_call: TRBJ1-4
clone_size: many

cdr3_aa: CASSPRTSGRHTDTQYF
cdr3_nt: TGTGCCAGCAGCCCAAGGACTAGCGGGAGGCACACAGATACGCAGTATTTT
d_call: TRBD2
v_call: TRBV7-2
j_call: TRBJ2-3
clone_size: NA

cdr3_aa: CAWTWGGPYNEQFF
cdr3_nt: TGTGCCTGGACTTGGGGGGGCCCCTACAATGAGCAGTTCTTC
d_call: NA
v_call: TRBV30
j_call: TRBJ2-1
clone_size: NA

cdr3_aa: CASSRRTGELFF
cdr3_nt: TGTGCCAGCTCACGACGTACCGGGGAGCTGTTTTTT
d_call: NA
v_call: TRBV12-3/TRBV12-4
j_call: TRBJ2-2
clone_size: NA

cdr3_aa: CASRRTSGTSTDTQYF
cdr3_nt: TGTGCCAGCAGAAGGACTAGCGGAACTAGCACAGATACGCAGTATTTT
d_call: TRBD2
v_call: TRBV7-8
j_call: TRBJ2-3
clone_size: few

cdr3_aa: CASSLGGGEFQSEQFF
cdr3_nt: TGCGCCAGCAGCTTGGGAGGGGGCGAGTTTCAAAGTGAGCAGTTCTTC
d_call: TRBD1
v_call: TRBV5-1
j_call: TRBJ2-1
clone_size: NA

cdr3_aa: CASTGPVGNQPQHF
cdr3_nt: TGTGCCAGCACAGGGCCGGTCGGCAATCAGCCCCAGCATTTT
d_call: NA
v_call: TRBV28
j_call: TRBJ1-5
clone_size: few

cdr3_aa: CASSDWVHTVEAFF
cdr3_nt: TGTGCCAGCAGTGACTGGGTCCACACTGTTGAAGCTTTCTTT
d_call: NA
v_call: TRBV12-3/TRBV12-4
j_call: TRBJ1-1
clone_size: many

cdr3_aa: CASSLRWIAPGNEQFF
cdr3_nt: TGTGCCAGCAGCTTGCGGTGGATAGCGCCAGGGAATGAGCAGTTCTTC
d_call: NA
v_call: TRBV7-2
j_call: TRBJ2-1
clone_size: NA

cdr3_aa: CASSHGLAENYEQYF
cdr3_nt: TGTGCCAGCAGTCACGGACTAGCGGAGAACTACGAGCAGTACTTC
d_call: TRBD2
v_call: TRBV28
j_call: TRBJ2-7
clone_size: few

cdr3_aa: CAISESHSQANVLTF
cdr3_nt: TGTGCCATCAGTGAGTCTCACTCTCAGGCCAACGTCCTGACTTTC
d_call: NA
v_call: TRBV10-3
j_call: TRBJ2-6
clone_size: few

cdr3_aa: CASRQAAVGEQYF
cdr3_nt: TGTGCCAGCAGACAGGCAGCGGTGGGCGAGCAGTACTTC
d_call: NA
v_call: TRBV6-2/TRBV6-3
j_call: TRBJ2-7
clone_size: few

cdr3_aa: CASSFNQGINIQYF
cdr3_nt: TGTGCCAGCAGCTTTAACCAGGGGATAAACATTCAGTACTTC
d_call: NA
v_call: TRBV12-3/TRBV12-4
j_call: TRBJ2-4
clone_size: many

cdr3_aa: CASSLYPGSDTQYF
cdr3_nt: TGTGCCAGCAGTTTATACCCGGGGTCAGATACGCAGTATTTT
d_call: NA
v_call: TRBV28
j_call: TRBJ2-3
clone_size: many

cdr3_aa: CASRPGTMNTEAFF
cdr3_nt: TGCGCCAGCAGACCCGGGACAATGAACACTGAAGCTTTCTTT
d_call: NA
v_call: TRBV5-1
j_call: TRBJ1-1
clone_size: many

cdr3_aa: CSARGETYNEQFF
cdr3_nt: TGCAGTGCTAGAGGCGAAACCTACAATGAGCAGTTCTTC
d_call: NA
v_call: TRBV20-1
j_call: TRBJ2-1
clone_size: NA

cdr3_aa: CASIGPGETQYF
cdr3_nt: TGTGCCAGCATTGGGCCGGGAGAGACCCAGTACTTC
d_call: NA
v_call: TRBV12-3/TRBV12-4
j_call: TRBJ2-5
clone_size: few

cdr3_aa: CASSYLSRPAYEQYF
cdr3_nt: TGTGCCAGCAGTTACCTCTCCAGACCGGCCTACGAGCAGTACTTC
d_call: NA
v_call: TRBV6-5
j_call: TRBJ2-7
clone_size: few

cdr3_aa: CAWSVVYGLAGGTDTQYF
cdr3_nt: TGTGCCTGGAGTGTCGTTTATGGACTAGCGGGAGGCACAGATACGCAGTATTTT
d_call: TRBD2
v_call: TRBV30
j_call: TRBJ2-3
clone_size: few

cdr3_aa: CASSQDTAYEQYF
cdr3_nt: TGTGCCAGCAGCCAAGATACCGCCTACGAGCAGTACTTC
d_call: NA
v_call: TRBV3-1
j_call: TRBJ2-7
clone_size: many

cdr3_aa: CASSKRDRVAYEQYF
cdr3_nt: TGTGCCAGCAGCAAACGGGACAGGGTAGCCTACGAGCAGTACTTC
d_call: TRBD1
v_call: TRBV7-8
j_call: TRBJ2-7
clone_size: NA

cdr3_aa: CASSLAGPGPGEKLFF
cdr3_nt: TGCGCCAGCAGCTTGGCCGGGCCAGGGCCCGGTGAAAAACTGTTTTTT
d_call: NA
v_call: TRBV5-1
j_call: TRBJ1-4
clone_size: many

cdr3_aa: CSASRPGLATPHF
cdr3_nt: TGCAGTGCCTCCAGACCGGGACTAGCTACTCCACACTTC
d_call: TRBD2
v_call: TRBV20-1
j_call: TRBJ2-7
clone_size: many

cdr3_aa: CASRGLWAPGLAGKGVETQYF
cdr3_nt: TGTGCCAGCAGGGGGCTATGGGCTCCGGGACTAGCGGGGAAAGGCGTGGAGACCCAGTACTTC
d_call: TRBD2
v_call: TRBV2
j_call: TRBJ2-5
clone_size: NA